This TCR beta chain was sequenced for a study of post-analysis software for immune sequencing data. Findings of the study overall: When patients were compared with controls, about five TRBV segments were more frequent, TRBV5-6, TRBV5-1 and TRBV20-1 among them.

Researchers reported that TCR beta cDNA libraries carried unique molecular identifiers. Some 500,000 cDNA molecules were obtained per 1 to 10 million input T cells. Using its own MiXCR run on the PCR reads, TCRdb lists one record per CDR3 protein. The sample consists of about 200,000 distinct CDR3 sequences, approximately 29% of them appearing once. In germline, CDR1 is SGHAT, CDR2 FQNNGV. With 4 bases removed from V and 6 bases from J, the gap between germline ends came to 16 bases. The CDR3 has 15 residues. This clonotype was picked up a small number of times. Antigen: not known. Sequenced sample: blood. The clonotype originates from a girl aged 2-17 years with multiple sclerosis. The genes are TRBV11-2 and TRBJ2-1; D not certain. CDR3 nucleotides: TGTGCCAGCAGCTCAGTAGGGTCAGCGCCCAATGAGCAGTTCTTC. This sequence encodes CASSSVGSAPNEQFF.